The present TCR beta chain was sequenced within a study of blood T cell repertoires in COVID-19. After removal of 4 bases from V and 5 bases from J, the junction contained 11 bases not matched to a gene. The CDR3 extends over 16 amino acids. The germline gives CDR1 LGHDT, CDR2 YNNKEL (reference sequence). The authors' processing: Amplification of reference gene primers provided the estimated nucleated cell counts. Here immunoSEQ multiplex PCR was the method, and the copy in TCRdb shows in-frame clones only, minus some. The DNA gave D and trimming, while V, J and clone size come from that table. The sample yields roughly 68,000 clones, approximately 88% seen once.

The chain carries TRBV3-1 (or the pseudogene TRBV3-2) and TRBJ1-2; TRBD1 matches 9 bases. Sequenced input: peripheral blood. The sequence was obtained from a woman between 70 and 85 years old with acute or convalescent COVID-19. CDR3 residues: CASSPWEGQGFYGYTF. The CDR3 nucleotides read TGTGCCAGCAGCCCCTGGGAGGGACAGGGCTTTTATGGCTACACCTTC.